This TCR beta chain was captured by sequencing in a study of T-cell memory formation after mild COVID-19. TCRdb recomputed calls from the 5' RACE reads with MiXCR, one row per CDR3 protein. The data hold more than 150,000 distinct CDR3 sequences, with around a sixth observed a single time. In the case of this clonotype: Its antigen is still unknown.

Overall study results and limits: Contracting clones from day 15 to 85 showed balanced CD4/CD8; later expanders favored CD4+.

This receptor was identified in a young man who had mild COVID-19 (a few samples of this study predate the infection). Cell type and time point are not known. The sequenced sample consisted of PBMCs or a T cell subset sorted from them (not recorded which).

The CDR3 protein is CASSWDGDNEQFF. In DNA form, the CDR3 reads TGTGCCAGCAGTTGGGACGGTGACAATGAGCAGTTCTTC. This chain joins TRBV11-1 and TRBJ2-1; D possibly uses TRBD1 or TRBD2 (5 bases each). Germline-derived CDR1 and CDR2 are SGHAT and FQDESV (reference sequence). The CDR3 covers 13 residues. Trimming removed 6 bases from V and 5 bases from J, with 11 bases in between.